This T cell receptor (beta chain) was observed in a study of CD8 T cells in ankylosing spondylitis. One entry per CDR3 protein results from TCRdb running MiXCR on the 5' RACE reads. The sample has 300,000 to 350,000 distinct CDR3 sequences, more than 20% seen once. Ten or more counts support this clonotype. After removal of 3 bases from V and 6 bases from J, the junction contained 6 bases not matched to a gene. The germline V gene has CDR1 SGHVS and CDR2 FQNEAQ. CDR3 length equals 16 residues. The receptor comes from a female donor with ankylosing spondylitis or in good health (not recorded which). Sample: blood, either unsorted or a sorted T cell fraction (not recorded which). The chain links TRBV7-8 to TRBJ2-3; 13 bases are a match to TRBD2. CDR3 in DNA: TGTGCCAGCAGCTTCGGACTAGCGGGAGCATCGGATACGCAGTATTTT. This translates into CASSFGLAGASDTQYF.